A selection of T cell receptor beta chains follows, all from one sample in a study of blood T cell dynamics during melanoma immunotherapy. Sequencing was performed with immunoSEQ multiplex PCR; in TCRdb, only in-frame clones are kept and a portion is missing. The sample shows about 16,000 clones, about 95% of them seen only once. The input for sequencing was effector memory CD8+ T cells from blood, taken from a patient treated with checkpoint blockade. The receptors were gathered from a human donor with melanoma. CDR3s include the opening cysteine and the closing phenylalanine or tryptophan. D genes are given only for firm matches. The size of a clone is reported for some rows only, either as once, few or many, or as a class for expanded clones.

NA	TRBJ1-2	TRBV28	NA	CASLRPSAGYTF	TGTGCCAGCCTCCGGCCCTCGGCCGGCTACACCTTC
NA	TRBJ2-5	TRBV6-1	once	CASSEGAGNQETQYF	TGTGCCAGCAGTGAAGGTGCAGGGAACCAAGAGACCCAGTACTTC
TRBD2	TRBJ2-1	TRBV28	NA	CASSSSRLITGGPNEQFF	TGTGCCAGCAGTTCATCCCGGTTGATAACGGGAGGTCCCAATGAGCAGTTCTTC
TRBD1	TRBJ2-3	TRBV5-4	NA	CASNDRGSTDTQYF	TGTGCCAGCAACGACAGGGGCTCCACAGATACGCAGTATTTT
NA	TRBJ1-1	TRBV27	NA	CASTPRGRGTEAFF	TGCGCCAGCACCCCTCGGGGGCGGGGCACTGAAGCTTTCTTT
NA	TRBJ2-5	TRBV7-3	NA	CASSLDGTLKETQYF	TGTGCCAGCAGCTTAGATGGGACTCTGAAAGAGACCCAGTACTTC
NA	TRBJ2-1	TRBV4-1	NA	CASSQGPLGNNEQFF	TGCGCCAGCAGCCAAGGCCCGCTGGGGAACAATGAGCAGTTCTTC
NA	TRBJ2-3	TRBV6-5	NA	CASSYLSTDTQYF	TGTGCCAGCAGTTACCTCAGCACAGATACGCAGTATTTT
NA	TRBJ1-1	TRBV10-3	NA	CAIENPTTGTEAFF	TGTGCCATCGAAAACCCGACAACGGGCACTGAAGCTTTCTTT
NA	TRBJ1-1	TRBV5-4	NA	CASSLLVGDMSAEAFF	TGTGCCAGCAGCTTGCTCGTAGGGGATATGAGCGCTGAAGCTTTCTTT
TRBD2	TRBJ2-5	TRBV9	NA	CASSVAASGSFEETQYF	TGTGCCAGCAGCGTAGCGGCTAGCGGGAGTTTTGAAGAGACCCAGTACTTC
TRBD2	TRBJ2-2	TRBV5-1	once	CASSLTSGRAQTGELFF	TGCGCCAGCAGCCTAACTAGCGGGAGGGCCCAAACCGGGGAGCTGTTTTTT
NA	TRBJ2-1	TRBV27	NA	CASSLSGNREQFF	TGTGCCAGCAGTTTATCGGGGAACAGGGAGCAGTTCTTC
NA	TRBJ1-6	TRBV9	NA	CASSVAATVSYNSPLHF	TGTGCCAGCAGCGTAGCGGCCACAGTCTCCTATAATTCACCCCTCCACTTT
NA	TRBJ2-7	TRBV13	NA	CASSSVDGYEQYF	TGTGCCAGCAGCTCCGTTGACGGTTACGAGCAGTACTTC
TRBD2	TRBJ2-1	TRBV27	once	CASSLSSGRAKYNEQFF	TGTGCCAGCAGTTTGTCTAGCGGGAGGGCCAAATACAATGAGCAGTTCTTC
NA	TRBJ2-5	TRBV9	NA	CASSQGSEQYF	TGTGCCAGCAGCCAGGGGAGTGAGCAGTACTTC
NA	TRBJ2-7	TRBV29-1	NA	CSVVPGSSYEQYF	TGCAGCGTTGTACCCGGTTCCTCCTACGAGCAGTACTTC
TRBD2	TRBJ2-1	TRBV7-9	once	CASSFLPRETSYNEQFF	TGTGCCAGCAGCTTCCTACCGCGGGAGACCTCCTACAATGAGCAGTTCTTC
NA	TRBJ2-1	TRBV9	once	CASSEAAGGEQFF	TGTGCCAGCAGCGAGGCTGCCGGGGGTGAGCAGTTCTTC
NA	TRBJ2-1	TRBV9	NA	CASSEYGAAEEQFF	TGTGCCAGCAGCGAATACGGAGCCGCCGAGGAGCAGTTCTTC
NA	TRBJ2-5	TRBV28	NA	CASSFAATADQETQYF	TGTGCCAGCAGTTTTGCGGCCACTGCGGACCAAGAGACCCAGTACTTC
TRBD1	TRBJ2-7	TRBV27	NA	CASSGQGVYEQYF	TGTGCCAGCAGTGGGCAGGGGGTGTACGAGCAGTACTTC
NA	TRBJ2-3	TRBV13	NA	CASSLGVDTQYF	TGTGCCAGCAGCTTAGGGGTAGATACGCAGTATTTT
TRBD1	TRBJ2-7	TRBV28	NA	CASSFSAGGPYEQYF	TGTGCCAGCAGTTTTTCGGCAGGGGGACCCTACGAGCAGTACTTC
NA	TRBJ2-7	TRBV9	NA	CASSVDGSQYYEQYF	TGTGCCAGCAGCGTAGATGGCAGCCAATACTACGAGCAGTACTTC
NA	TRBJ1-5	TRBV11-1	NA	CASSLAEGGSQHF	TGTGCCAGCAGCTTAGCGGAAGGGGGATCCCAGCATTTT
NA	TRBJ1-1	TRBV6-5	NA	CASSYGPEAFF	TGTGCCAGCAGTTACGGGCCTGAAGCTTTCTTT
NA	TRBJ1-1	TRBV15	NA	CATSRDWKNTEAFF	TGTGCCACCAGCAGAGATTGGAAGAACACTGAAGCTTTCTTT
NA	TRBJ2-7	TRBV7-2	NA	CASSEGRWREQYF	TGTGCCAGCAGCGAAGGGCGGTGGCGCGAGCAGTACTTC
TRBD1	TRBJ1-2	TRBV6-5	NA	CASSYGTGTEYGYTF	TGTGCCAGCAGTTACGGCACCGGGACAGAGTATGGCTACACCTTC
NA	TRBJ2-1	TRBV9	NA	CASSVVGSSYNEQFF	TGTGCCAGCAGCGTAGTTGGGAGCTCCTACAATGAGCAGTTCTTC
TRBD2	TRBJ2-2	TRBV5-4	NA	CASSPRTSGRAPGELFF	TGTGCCAGCAGCCCACGGACTAGCGGGAGGGCCCCCGGGGAGCTGTTTTTT
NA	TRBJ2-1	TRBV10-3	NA	CAISGTGSYNEQFF	TGTGCCATCAGTGGGACGGGATCCTACAATGAGCAGTTCTTC
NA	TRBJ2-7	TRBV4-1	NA	CASSQALGTYEQYF	TGCGCCAGCAGCCAGGCTCTTGGAACCTACGAGCAGTACTTC
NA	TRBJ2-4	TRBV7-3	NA	CASSALQGALAKNIQYF	TGTGCCAGCAGCGCGCTACAGGGTGCCCTAGCCAAAAACATTCAGTACTTC
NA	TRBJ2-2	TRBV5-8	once	CASSPQGNTGELFF	TGTGCCAGCAGCCCACAGGGGAACACCGGGGAGCTGTTTTTT
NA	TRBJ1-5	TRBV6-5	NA	CASSYSLGVQPQHF	TGTGCCAGCAGTTACTCGTTAGGGGTTCAGCCCCAGCATTTT
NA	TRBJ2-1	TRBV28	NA	CASGRGTYNEQFF	TGTGCCAGCGGGCGGGGCACCTACAATGAGCAGTTCTTC
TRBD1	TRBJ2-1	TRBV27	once	CASSLDRGNEQFF	TGTGCCAGCAGTTTAGACAGGGGCAATGAGCAGTTCTTC
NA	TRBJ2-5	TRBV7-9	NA	CASRLQGLGYQETQYF	TGTGCCAGCAGGTTACAGGGACTTGGGTACCAAGAGACCCAGTACTTC
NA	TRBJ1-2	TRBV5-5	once	CASSFPGDAYYGYTF	TGTGCCAGCAGCTTCCCCGGGGACGCATACTATGGCTACACCTTC